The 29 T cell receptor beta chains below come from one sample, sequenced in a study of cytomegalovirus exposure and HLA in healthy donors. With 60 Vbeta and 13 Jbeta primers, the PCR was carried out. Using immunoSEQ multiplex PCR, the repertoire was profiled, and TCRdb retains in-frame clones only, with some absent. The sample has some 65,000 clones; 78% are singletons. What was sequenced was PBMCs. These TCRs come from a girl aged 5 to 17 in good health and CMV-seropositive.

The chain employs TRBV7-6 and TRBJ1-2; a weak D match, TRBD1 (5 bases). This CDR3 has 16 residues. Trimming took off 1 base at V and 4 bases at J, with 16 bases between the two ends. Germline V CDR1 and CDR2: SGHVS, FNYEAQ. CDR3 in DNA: TGTGCCAGCAGCTTAGACACGGGGGGAGTTTTCTATGGCTACACCTTC. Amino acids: CASSLDTGGVFYGYTF.

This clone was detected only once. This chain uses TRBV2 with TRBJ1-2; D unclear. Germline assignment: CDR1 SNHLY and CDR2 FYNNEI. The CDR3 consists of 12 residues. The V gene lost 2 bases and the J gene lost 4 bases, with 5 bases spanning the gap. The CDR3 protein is CASSEPSYGYTF. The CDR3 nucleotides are TGTGCCAGCAGTGAACCCAGCTATGGCTACACCTTC.

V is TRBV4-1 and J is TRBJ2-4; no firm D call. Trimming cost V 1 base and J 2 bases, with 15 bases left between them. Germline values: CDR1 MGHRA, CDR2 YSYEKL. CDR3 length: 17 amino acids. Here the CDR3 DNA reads TGCGCCAGCAGCCAAGTTCGGAGTCTCGAGACCAAAAACATTCAGTACTTC. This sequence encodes CASSQVRSLETKNIQYF.

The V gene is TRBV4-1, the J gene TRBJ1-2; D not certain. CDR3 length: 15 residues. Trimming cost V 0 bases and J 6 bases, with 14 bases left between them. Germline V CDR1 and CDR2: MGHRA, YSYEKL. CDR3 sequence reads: CASSQDPFGVNGYTF. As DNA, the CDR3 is TGCGCCAGCAGCCAAGATCCCTTCGGGGTGAATGGCTACACCTTC.

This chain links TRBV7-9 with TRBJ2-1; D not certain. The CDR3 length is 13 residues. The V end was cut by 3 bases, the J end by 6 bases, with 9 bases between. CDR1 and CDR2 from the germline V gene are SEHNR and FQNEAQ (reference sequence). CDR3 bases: TGTGCCAGCAGCTTCGTGGGCGCCAATGAGCAGTTCTTC. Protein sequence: CASSFVGANEQFF.

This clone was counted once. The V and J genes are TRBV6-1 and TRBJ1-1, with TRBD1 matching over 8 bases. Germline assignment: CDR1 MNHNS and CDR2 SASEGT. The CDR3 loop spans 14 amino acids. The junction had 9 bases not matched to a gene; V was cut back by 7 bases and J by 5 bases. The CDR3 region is CASTLDRVRTEAFF. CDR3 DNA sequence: TGTGCCAGCACCCTGGACAGGGTTCGGACTGAAGCTTTCTTT.

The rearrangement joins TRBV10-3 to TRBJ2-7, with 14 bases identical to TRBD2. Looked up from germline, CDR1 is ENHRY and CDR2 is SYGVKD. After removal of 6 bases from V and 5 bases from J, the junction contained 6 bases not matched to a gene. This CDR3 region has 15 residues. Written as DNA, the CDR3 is TGTGCCATCAGGAGCGGACTAGCGGGGGGTAACGAGCAGTACTTC. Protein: CAIRSGLAGGNEQYF.

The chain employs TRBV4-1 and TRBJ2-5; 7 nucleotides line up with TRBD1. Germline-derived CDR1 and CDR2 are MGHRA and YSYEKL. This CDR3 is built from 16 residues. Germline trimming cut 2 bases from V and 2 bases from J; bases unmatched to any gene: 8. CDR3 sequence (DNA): TGCGCCAGCAGCCAACCGGGACAGCCGCGACAAGAGACCCAGTACTTC. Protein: CASSQPGQPRQETQYF.

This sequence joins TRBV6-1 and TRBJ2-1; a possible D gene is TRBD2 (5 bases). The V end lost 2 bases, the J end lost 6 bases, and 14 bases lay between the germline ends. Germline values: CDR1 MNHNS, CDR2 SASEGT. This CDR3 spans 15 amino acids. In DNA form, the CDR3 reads TGTGCCAGCAGTGAAAAGGACTCGGGCTTCAATGAGCAGTTCTTC. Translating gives CASSEKDSGFNEQFF.

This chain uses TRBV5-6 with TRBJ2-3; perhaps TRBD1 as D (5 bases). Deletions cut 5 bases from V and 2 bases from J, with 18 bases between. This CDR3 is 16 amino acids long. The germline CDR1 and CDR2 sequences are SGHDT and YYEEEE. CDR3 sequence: CASRNQRGPHTDTQYF. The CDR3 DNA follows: TGTGCCAGCAGGAATCAAAGGGGCCCTCACACAGATACGCAGTATTTT.

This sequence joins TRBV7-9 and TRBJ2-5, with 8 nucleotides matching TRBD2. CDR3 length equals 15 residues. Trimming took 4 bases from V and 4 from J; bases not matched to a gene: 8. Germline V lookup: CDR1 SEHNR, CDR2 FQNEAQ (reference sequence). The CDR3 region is CASSSGSGGLETQYF. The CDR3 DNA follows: TGTGCCAGCAGCTCCGGAAGCGGGGGATTAGAGACCCAGTACTTC.

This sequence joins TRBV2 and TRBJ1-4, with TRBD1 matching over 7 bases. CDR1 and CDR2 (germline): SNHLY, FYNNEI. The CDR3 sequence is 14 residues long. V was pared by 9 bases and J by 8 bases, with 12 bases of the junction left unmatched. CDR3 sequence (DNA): TGTGCCAGGACAGGGCACGAAGGTGGGGAAAAACTGTTTTTT. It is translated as CARTGHEGGEKLFF.

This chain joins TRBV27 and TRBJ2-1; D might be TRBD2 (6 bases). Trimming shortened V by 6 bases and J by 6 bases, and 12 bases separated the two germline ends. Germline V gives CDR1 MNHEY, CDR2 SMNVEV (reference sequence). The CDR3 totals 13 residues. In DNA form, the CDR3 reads TGTGCCAGCAGGGGAAGACTAGTCAATGAGCAGTTCTTC. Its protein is CASRGRLVNEQFF.

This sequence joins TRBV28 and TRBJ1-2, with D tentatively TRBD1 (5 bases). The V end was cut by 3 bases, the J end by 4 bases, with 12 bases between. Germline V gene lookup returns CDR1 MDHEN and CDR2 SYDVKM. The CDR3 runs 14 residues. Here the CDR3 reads CASSLGRAAYGYTF. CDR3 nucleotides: TGTGCCAGCAGTTTGGGCAGGGCTGCCTATGGCTACACCTTC.

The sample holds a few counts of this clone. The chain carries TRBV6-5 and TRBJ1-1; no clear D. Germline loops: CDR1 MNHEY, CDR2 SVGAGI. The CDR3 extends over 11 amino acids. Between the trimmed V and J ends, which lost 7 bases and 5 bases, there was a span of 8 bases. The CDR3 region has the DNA TGTGCCAGCAAACAGTGGACTGAAGCTTTCTTT. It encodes CASKQWTEAFF.

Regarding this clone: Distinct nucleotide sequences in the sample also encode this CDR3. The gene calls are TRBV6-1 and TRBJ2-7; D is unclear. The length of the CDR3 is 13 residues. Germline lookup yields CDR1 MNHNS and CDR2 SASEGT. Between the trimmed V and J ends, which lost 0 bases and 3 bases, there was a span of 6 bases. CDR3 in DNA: TGTGCCAGCAGTGAAGCTTTCAACTACGAGCAGTACTTC. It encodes CASSEAFNYEQYF.

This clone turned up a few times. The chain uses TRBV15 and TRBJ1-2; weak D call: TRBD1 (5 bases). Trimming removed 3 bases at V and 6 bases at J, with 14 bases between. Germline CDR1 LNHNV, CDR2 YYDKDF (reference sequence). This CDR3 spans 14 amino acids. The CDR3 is CATSSRQTGDGYTF. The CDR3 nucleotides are TGTGCCACCAGCAGCAGGCAGACGGGGGATGGCTACACCTTC.

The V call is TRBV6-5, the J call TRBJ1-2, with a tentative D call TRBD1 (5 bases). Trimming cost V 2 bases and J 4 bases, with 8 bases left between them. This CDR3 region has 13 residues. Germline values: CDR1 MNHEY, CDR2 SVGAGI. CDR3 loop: CASSYGASYGYTF. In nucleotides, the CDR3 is TGTGCCAGCAGTTACGGGGCCTCCTATGGCTACACCTTC.

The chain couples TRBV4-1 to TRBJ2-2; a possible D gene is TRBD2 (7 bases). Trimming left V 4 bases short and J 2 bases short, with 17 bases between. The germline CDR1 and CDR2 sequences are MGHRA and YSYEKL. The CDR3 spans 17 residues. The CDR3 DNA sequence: TGCGCCAGCAGCCCGGGGAGGGGGAGGGGAAACACCGGGGAGCTGTTTTTT. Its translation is CASSPGRGRGNTGELFF.

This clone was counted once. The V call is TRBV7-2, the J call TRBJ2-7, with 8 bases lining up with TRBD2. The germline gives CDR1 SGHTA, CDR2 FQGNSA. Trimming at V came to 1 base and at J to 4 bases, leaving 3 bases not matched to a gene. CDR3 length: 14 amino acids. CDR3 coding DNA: TGTGCCAGCAGCTTAGGTGCGGGAGGATACGAGCAGTACTTC. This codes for CASSLGAGGYEQYF.

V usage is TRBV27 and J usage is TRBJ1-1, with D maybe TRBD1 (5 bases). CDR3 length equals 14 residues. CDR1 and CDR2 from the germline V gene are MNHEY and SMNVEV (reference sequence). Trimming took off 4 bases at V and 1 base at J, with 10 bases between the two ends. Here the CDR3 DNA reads TGTGCCAGCAGTTCCAGGGCCGGGAACACTGAAGCTTTCTTT. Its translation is CASSSRAGNTEAFF.

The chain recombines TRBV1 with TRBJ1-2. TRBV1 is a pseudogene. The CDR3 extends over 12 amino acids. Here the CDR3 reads CTSSQSRYGYTF. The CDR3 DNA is TGCACCAGCAGCCAGTCCCGCTATGGCTACACCTTC.

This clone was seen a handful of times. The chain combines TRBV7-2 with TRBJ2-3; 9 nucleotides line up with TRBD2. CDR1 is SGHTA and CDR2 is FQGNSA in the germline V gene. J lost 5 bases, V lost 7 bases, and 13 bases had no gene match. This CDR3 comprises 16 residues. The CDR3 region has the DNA TGTGCCAGCACCACACAGAGCGGGAGGAGTGTAGATACGCAGTATTTT. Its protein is CASTTQSGRSVDTQYF.

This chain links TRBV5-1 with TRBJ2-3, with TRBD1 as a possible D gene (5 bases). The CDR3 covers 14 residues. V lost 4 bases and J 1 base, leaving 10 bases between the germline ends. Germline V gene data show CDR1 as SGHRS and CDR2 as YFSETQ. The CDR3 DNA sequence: TGCGCCAGCAGCAAGATAGGGGGCACAGATACGCAGTATTTT. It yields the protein CASSKIGGTDTQYF.

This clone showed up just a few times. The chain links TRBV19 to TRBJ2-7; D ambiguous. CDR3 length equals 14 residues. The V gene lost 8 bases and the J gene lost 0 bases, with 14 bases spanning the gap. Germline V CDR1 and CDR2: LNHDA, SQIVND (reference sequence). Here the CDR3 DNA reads TGTGCCAGTTCAGGCCGTTCCCACTCCTACGAGCAGTACTTC. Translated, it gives CASSGRSHSYEQYF.

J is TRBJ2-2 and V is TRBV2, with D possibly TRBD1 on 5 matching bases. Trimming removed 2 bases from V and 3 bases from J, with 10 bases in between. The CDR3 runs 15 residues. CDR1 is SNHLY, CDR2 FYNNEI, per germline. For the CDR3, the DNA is TGTGCCAGCAGTGAAAGGACACCTCACACCGGGGAGCTGTTTTTT. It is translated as CASSERTPHTGELFF.

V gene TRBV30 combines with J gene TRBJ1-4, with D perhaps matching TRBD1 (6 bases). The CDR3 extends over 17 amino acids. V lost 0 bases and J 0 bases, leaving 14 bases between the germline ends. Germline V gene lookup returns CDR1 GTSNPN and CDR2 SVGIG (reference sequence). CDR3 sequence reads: CAWSVGQPFATNEKLFF. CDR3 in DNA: TGTGCCTGGAGTGTTGGACAGCCTTTTGCAACTAATGAAAAACTGTTTTTT.

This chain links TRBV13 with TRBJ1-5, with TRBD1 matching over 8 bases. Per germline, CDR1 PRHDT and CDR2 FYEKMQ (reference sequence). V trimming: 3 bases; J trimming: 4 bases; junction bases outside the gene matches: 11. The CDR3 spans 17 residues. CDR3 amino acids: CASSFGGGRGQNQPQHF. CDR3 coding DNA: TGTGCCAGCAGCTTTGGGGGGGGCAGGGGGCAAAATCAGCCCCAGCATTTT.

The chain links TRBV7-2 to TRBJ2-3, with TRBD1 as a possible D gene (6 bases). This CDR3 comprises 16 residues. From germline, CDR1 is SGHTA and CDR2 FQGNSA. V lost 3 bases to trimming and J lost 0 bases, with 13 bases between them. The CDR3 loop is CASSFQSQGSTDTQYF. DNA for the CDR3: TGTGCCAGCAGCTTCCAATCCCAGGGGAGCACAGATACGCAGTATTTT.